This TCR beta chain derives from a study of cytotoxic CD8 clonotypes in ibrutinib-treated CLL. Study background: By median 68 months, about 12 had progressed and approximately 15 stayed remitted; responses had been 2 complete and around 25 partial.

Sequencing was performed with immunoSEQ multiplex PCR; in TCRdb, only in-frame clones are kept and a portion is missing. The top ten clones hold roughly 6% of a sample with roughly 300,000 clones, around 77% of them seen once. This CDR3 is built from 15 residues. The trim removed 4 bases at V and 7 bases at J, leaving 9 bases unmatched. Germline V CDR1 and CDR2: SGHAT, FQNNGV. Concerning this clone: No antigen is known for it.

Overall study findings and caveats: There were few public clonotypes, and on treatment they contracted or stayed stable. In sustained-remission versus progressing patients, sampling times differed.

J is TRBJ1-4 and V is TRBV11-2; 7 nucleotides align to TRBD1. This sequence originates from a human donor with chronic lymphocytic leukemia. Sequenced material: PBMCs, taken at disease progression, from a patient treated with ibrutinib. CDR3 residues: CASSSPTGKSEKLFF. The CDR3 nucleotides read TGTGCCAGCAGCTCACCGACAGGGAAAAGTGAAAAACTGTTTTTT.